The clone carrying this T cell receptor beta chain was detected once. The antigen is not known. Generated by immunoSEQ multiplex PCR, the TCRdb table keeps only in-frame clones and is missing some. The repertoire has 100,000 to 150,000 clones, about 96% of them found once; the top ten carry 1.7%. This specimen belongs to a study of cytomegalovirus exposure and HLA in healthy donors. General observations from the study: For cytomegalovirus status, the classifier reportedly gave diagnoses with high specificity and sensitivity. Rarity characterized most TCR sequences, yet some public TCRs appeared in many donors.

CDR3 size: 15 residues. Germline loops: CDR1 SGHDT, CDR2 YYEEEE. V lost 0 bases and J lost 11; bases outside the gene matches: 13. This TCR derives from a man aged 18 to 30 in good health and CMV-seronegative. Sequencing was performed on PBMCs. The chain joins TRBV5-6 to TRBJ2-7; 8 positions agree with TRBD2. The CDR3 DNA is TGTGCCAGCAGCTTGGCCGGGGGGGTAGATAAGGAGGAGTACTTC. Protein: CASSLAGGVDKEEYF. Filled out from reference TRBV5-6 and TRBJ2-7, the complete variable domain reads DAGVTQSPTHLIKTRGQQVTLRCSPKSGHDTVSWYQQALGQGPQFIFQYYEEEERQRGNFPDRFSGHQFPNYSSELNVNALLLGDSALYLCASSLAGGVDKEEYFGPGTRLTVT.